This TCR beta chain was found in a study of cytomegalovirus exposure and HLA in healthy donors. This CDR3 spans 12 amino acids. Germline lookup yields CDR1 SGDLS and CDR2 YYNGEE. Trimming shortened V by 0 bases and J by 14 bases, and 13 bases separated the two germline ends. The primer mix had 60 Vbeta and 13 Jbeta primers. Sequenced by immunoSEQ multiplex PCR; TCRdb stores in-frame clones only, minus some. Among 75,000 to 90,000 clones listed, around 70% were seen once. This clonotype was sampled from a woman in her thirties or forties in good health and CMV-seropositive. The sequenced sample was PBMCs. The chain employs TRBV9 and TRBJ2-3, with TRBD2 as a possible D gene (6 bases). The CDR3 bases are TGTGCCAGCAGCGTAGGGGGGAGGACGGGGTATTTT. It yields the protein CASSVGGRTGYF.